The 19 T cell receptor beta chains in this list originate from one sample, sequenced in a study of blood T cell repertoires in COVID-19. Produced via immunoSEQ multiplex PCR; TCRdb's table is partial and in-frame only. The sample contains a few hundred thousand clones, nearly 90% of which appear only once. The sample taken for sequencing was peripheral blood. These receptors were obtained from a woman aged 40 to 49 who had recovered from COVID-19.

The CDR3 is CSASRGGREALNQPQHF. CDR3 DNA sequence: TGCAGTGCCAGTCGAGGAGGACGGGAAGCCCTGAATCAGCCCCAGCATTTT. V is TRBV20-1 and J is TRBJ1-5; D unclear. Trimming removed 6 bases at V and 4 bases at J, with 25 bases between. The CDR3 sequence is 17 residues long. Germline CDR1 reads DFQATT; CDR2 reads SNEGSKA (reference sequence).

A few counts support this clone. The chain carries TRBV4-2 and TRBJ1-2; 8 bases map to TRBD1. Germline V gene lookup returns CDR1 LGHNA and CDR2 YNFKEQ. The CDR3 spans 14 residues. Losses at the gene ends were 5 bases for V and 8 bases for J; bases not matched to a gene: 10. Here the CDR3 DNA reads TGTGCCAGCAGCTCTCTCAGACAGGGGCCCGGCTACACCTTC. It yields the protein CASSSLRQGPGYTF.

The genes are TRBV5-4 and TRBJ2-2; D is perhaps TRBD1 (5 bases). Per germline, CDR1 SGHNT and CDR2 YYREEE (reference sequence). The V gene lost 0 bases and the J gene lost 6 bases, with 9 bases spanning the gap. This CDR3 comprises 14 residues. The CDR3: CASSLGLGPGELFF. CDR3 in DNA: TGTGCCAGCAGCTTGGGTCTGGGGCCCGGGGAGCTGTTTTTT.

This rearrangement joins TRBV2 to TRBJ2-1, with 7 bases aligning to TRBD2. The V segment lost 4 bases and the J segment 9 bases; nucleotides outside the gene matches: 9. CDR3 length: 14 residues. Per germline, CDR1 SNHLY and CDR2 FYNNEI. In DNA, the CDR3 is TGTGCCAGCAGTGTGTGGGGGGGTTCTACTGAGCAGTTCTTC. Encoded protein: CASSVWGGSTEQFF.

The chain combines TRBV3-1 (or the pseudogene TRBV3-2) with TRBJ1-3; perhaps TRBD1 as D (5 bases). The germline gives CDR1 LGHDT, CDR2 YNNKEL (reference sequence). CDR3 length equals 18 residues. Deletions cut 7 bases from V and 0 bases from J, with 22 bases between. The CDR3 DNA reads TGTGCCAGCACCCCAACCCTCGGGCAGGGCCTCTCTGGAAACACCATATATTTT. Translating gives CASTPTLGQGLSGNTIYF.

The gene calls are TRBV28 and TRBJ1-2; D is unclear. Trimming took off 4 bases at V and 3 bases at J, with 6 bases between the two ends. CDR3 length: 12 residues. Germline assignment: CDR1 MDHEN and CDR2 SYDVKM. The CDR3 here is CASSSSDYGYTF. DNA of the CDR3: TGTGCCAGCAGTTCTAGTGACTATGGCTACACCTTC.

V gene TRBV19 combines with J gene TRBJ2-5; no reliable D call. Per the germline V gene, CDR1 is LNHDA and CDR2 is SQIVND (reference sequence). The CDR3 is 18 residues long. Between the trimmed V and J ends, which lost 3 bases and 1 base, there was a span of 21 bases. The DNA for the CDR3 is TGTGCCAGTAGTATTGCGGTTGGTGCGTCACCCTCCCAAGAGACCCAGTACTTC. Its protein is CASSIAVGASPSQETQYF.

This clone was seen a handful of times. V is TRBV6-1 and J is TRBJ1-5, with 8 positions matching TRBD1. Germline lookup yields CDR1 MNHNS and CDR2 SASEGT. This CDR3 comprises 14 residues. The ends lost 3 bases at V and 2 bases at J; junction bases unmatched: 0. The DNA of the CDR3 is TGTGCCAGCAGTGAGGACAGGGGCAATCAGCCCCAGCATTTT. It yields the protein CASSEDRGNQPQHF.

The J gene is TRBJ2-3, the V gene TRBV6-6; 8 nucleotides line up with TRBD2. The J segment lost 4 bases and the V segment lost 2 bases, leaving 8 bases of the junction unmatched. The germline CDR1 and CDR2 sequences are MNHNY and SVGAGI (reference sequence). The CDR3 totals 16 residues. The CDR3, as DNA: TGTGCCAGCAGTTACGGTGCCGCAGCGGGAGCAGATACGCAGTATTTT. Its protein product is CASSYGAAAGADTQYF.

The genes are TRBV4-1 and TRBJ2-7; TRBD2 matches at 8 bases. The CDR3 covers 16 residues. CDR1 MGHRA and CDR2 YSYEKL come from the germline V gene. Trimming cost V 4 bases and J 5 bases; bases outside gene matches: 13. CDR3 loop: CASSPDKAGTRDEQYV. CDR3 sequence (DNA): TGCGCCAGCAGCCCAGACAAGGCCGGGACTAGAGACGAGCAGTACGTC.

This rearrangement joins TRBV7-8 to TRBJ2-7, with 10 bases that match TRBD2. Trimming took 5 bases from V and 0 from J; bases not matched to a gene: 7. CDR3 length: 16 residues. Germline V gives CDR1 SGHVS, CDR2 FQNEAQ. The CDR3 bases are TGTGCCAGCAGCGGACCTAGCGGGAGAAGCTCCTACGAGCAGTACGTC. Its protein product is CASSGPSGRSSYEQYV.

This CDR3 reads CASSKTSGSSTDTQYF. CDR3 DNA: TGTGCCAGCAGCAAGACTAGCGGGTCTAGCACAGATACGCAGTATTTT. V usage is TRBV21-1 and J usage is TRBJ2-3; the table's D call TRBD2 went unverified against the DNA. TRBV21-1 corresponds to a pseudogene. The CDR3 spans 16 residues.

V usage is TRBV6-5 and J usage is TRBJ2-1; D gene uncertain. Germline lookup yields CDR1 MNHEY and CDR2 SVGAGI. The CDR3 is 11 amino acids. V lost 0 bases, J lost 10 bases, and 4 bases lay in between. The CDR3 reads CASSYSREQFF. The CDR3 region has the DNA TGTGCCAGCAGTTACTCGCGGGAGCAGTTCTTC.

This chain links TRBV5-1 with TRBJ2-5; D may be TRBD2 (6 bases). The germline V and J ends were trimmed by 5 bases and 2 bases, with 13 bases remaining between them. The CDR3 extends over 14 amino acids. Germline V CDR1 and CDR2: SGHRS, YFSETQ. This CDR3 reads CASRTRVGQETQYF. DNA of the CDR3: TGCGCCAGCAGGACTAGGGTCGGGCAAGAGACCCAGTACTTC.

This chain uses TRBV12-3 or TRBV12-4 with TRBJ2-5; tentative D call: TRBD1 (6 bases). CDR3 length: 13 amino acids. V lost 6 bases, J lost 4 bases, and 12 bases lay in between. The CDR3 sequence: CASRVDRRETQYF. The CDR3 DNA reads TGTGCCAGCAGGGTAGACAGGCGAGAGACCCAGTACTTC.

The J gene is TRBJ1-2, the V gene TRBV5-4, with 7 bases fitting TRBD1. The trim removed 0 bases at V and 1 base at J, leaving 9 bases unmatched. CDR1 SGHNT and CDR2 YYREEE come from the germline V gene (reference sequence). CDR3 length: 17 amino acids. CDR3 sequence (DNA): TGTGCCAGCAGCTTGGTGGGGACAGAAGACTATAACTATGGCTACACCTTC. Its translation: CASSLVGTEDYNYGYTF.

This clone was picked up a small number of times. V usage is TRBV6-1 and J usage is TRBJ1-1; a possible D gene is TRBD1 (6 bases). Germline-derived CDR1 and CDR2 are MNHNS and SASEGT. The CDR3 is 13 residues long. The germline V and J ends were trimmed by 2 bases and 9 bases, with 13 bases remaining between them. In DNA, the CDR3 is TGTGCCAGCAGTGAAACGACAGGTACGAAAGCTTTCTTT. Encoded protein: CASSETTGTKAFF.

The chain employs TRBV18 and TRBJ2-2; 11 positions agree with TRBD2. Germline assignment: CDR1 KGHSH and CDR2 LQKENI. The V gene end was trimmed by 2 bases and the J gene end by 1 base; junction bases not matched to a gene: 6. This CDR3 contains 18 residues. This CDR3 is CASSPFETSGMNTGELFF. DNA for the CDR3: TGTGCCAGCTCACCATTTGAGACTAGCGGGATGAACACCGGGGAGCTGTTTTTT.

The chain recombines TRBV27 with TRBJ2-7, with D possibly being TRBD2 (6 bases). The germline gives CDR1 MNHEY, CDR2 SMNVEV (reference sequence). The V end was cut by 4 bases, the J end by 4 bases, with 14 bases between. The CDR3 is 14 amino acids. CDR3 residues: CASSSFTSRYEQYF. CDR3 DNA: TGTGCCAGCAGTTCTTTTACTAGCAGATACGAGCAGTACTTC.